This TCR beta chain was identified in a study of CD8 T cells in Susac syndrome. CD8+ and CD4+ T cells circulating in blood were sequenced for TCR beta. RNA in amounts of about 0.5 to 1 ug was reverse transcribed with random hexamers. TCRdb called the immunoSEQ multiplex PCR reads again in MiXCR, with one record for every CDR3 protein. The sample has 150,000 to 200,000 distinct CDR3 sequences, roughly nine tenths seen once. The CDR3 is made up of 13 amino acids. Trimming removed 7 bases at V and 6 bases at J, with 16 bases between. In germline, CDR1 is SGHAT, CDR2 FQDESV (reference sequence). The gene calls are TRBV11-1 and TRBJ2-7; D may match TRBD1 or TRBD2 (5 bases each). Material: CD4+ T cells from PBMCs. The receptor was isolated from a human donor with Susac syndrome. CDR3 region: CASNAGALSEQYF. The CDR3 DNA sequence: TGTGCCAGCAACGCCGGGGCCCTGTCCGAGCAGTACTTC.